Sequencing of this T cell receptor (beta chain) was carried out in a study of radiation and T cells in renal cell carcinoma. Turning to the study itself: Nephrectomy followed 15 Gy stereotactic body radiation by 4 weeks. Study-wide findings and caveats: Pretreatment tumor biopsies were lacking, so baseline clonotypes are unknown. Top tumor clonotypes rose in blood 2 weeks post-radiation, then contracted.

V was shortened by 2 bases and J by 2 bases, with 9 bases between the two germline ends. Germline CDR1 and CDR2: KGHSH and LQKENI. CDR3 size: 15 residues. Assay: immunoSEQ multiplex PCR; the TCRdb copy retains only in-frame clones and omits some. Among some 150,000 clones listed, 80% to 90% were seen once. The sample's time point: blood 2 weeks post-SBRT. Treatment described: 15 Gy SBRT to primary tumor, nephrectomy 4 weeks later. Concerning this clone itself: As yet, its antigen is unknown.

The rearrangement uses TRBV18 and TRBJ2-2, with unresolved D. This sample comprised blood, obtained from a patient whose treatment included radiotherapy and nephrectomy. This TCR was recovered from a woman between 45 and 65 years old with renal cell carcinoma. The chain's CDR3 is CASSPGKGNTGELFF. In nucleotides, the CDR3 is TGTGCCAGCTCACCAGGAAAGGGAAACACCGGGGAGCTGTTTTTT.